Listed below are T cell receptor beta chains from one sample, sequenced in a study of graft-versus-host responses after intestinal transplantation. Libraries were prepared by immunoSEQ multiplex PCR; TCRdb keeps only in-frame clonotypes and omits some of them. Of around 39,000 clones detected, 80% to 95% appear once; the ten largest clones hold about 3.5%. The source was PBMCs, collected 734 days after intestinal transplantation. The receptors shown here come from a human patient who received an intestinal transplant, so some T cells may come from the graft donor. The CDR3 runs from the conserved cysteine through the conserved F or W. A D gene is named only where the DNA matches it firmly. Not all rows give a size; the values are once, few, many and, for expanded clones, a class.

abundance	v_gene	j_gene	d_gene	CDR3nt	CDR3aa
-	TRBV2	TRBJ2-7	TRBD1	TGTGCCAGCAGTGAAGAGGCAGGGGGCTCCTACGAGCAGTACTTC	CASSEEAGGSYEQYF
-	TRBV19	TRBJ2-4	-	TGTGCCAGTAGTACACCCTACCTCGGGCACACGCGCAGAAACATTCAGTACTTC	CASSTPYLGHTRRNIQYF
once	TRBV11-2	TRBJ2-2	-	TGTGCCAGCAGCTTAGCTGGCGGGGAGCTGTTTTTT	CASSLAGGELFF
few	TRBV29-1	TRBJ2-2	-	TGCAGCGGGGCAGGCAGCGAGAACACCGGGGAGCTGTTTTTT	CSGAGSENTGELFF
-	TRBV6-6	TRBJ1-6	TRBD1	TGTGCCAGCAGTTACTCGATAGGACAGGGATCACCCCTCCACTTT	CASSYSIGQGSPLHF
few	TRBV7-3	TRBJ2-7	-	TGTGCCAGCCACCGCACTTCCCCCTACGAGCAGTACTTC	CASHRTSPYEQYF
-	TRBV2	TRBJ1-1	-	TGTGCCAGCAGTGTGGAGGGACCAACTGAAGCTTTCTTT	CASSVEGPTEAFF
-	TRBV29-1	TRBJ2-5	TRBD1	TGCAGCGTGTGGACAGGGAATCTAGACCAAGAGACCCAGTACTTC	CSVWTGNLDQETQYF
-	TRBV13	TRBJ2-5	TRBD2	TGTGCCAGCAGCCCGATGACTAGCGGGAGGGAGACCCAGTACTTC	CASSPMTSGRETQYF
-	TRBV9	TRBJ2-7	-	TGTGCCAGCAGCGTCCTTCCCCAAGCAGCCGAATCCCAGCAGTACTTC	CASSVLPQAAESQQYF
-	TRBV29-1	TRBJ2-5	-	TGCAGCGTTTATGCCTCTACGGGGCGGTACCAAGAGACCCAGTACTTC	CSVYASTGRYQETQYF
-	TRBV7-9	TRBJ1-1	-	TGTGCCAGCAGCCAGTGGGGTTTCGATGAAGCTTTCTTT	CASSQWGFDEAFF
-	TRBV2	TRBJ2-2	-	TGTGCCAGCAAGAGTGGGACGAACACCGGGGAGCTGTTTTTT	CASKSGTNTGELFF
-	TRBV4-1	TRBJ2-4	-	TGCGCCAGCAGCCAAATGTCGGACAGCCCGGAGAACATTCAGTACTTC	CASSQMSDSPENIQYF
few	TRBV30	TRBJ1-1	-	TGTGCCTGGAGTGTAGGTACAGGGAGAAACACTGAAGCTTTCTTT	CAWSVGTGRNTEAFF
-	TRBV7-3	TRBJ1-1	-	TGTGCCAGCACCTTTCGACAGATGAACACTGAAGCTTTCTTT	CASTFRQMNTEAFF
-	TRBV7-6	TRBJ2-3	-	TGTGCCAGCAGCTTAGGGCACACTACAACTAGCACAGATACGCAGTATTTT	CASSLGHTTTSTDTQYF
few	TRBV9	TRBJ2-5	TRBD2	TGTGCCAGCAGCGTAGTAGGGACTAGCGGCCCTGAACAAGAGACCCAGTACTTC	CASSVVGTSGPEQETQYF
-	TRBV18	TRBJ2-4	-	TGTGCCAGCTCACTAGAGACTAAAAACATTCAGTACTTC	CASSLETKNIQYF
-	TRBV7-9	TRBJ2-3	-	TGTGCCAGCAGCTTCCCGCTAGCGTCGAATACGCAGTATTTT	CASSFPLASNTQYF
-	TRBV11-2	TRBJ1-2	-	TGTGCCAGCAGAGAATACGTCGGACTGAACTATGGCTACACCTTC	CASREYVGLNYGYTF
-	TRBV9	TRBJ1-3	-	TGTGCCAGCAGCGAGGACACCTCTGGAAACACCATATATTTT	CASSEDTSGNTIYF
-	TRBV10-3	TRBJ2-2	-	TGTGCCATCAGTGCAGGACCCTCCAGGACCGGGGAGCTGTTTTTT	CAISAGPSRTGELFF
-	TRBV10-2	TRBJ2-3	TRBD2	TGCGCCAGCAGGTCCCTAGCGGGACGGAGAGGGGATACGCAGTATTTT	CASRSLAGRRGDTQYF
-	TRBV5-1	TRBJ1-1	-	TGCGCCAGCAGCGGGGGTTACAGGGTTGGCACTGAAGCTTTCTTT	CASSGGYRVGTEAFF
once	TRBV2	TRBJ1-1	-	TGTGCCAGCAGTAACGTACCCAACACTGAAGCTTTCTTT	CASSNVPNTEAFF
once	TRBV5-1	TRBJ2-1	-	TGCGCCAGCAGCTTGGGGACAAGGATGGGCGATGAGCAGTTCTTC	CASSLGTRMGDEQFF
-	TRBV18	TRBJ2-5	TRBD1	TGTGCCAGCTCAACCGGGACAGGGGCCCAAGAGACCCAGTACTTC	CASSTGTGAQETQYF
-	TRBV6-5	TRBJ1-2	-	TGTGCCAGCAGACTTGGGAGGTTCTATGGCTACACCTTC	CASRLGRFYGYTF
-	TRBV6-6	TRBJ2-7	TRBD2	TGTGCCAGCAGTTACCCCCAGCGGGGTCGGCTCGAGCAGTACTTC	CASSYPQRGRLEQYF
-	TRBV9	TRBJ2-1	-	TGTGCCAGCAGCGTAGCCCCTAGCCTTGAGCAGTTCTTC	CASSVAPSLEQFF
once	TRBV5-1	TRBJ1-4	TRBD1	TGCGCCAGCAGCTTTGACAGGGGGGGTGAAAAACTGTTTTTT	CASSFDRGGEKLFF
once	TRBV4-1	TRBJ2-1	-	TGCGCCAGCAGCCAAGGAGTTGTCGATGAGCAGTTCTTC	CASSQGVVDEQFF
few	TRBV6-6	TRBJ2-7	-	TGTGCCAGCAGTTACTCGAACACCCCCTACGAGCAGTACTTC	CASSYSNTPYEQYF
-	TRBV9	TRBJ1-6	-	TGTGCCAGCAGCGTAGAACCACTCTCCGATCGCTCACCCCTCCACTTT	CASSVEPLSDRSPLHF
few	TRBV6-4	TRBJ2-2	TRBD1	TGTGCCAGCAGTGACTCCCGGACAGGGGACAGCGGGGAGCTGTTTTTT	CASSDSRTGDSGELFF
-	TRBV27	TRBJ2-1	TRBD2	TGTGCCAGCAGTTGGGGGGCGGGAGGACTGTATGAGCAGTTCTTC	CASSWGAGGLYEQFF
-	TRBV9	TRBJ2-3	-	TGTGCCAGCAGCGGCCCCGATACGCAGTATTTT	CASSGPDTQYF
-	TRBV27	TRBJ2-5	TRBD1	TGTGCCAGCAGTACAGGGGTGGGGACCCAGTACTTC	CASSTGVGTQYF
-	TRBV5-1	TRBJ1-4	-	TGCGCCAGCAGACCGGATTTTGCAACTAATGAAAAACTGTTTTTT	CASRPDFATNEKLFF
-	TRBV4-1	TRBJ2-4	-	TGCGCCAGCAGGTCTTTGGCCAAAAACATTCAGTACTTC	CASRSLAKNIQYF
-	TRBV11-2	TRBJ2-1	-	TGTGCCAGCAGCTTAGGGGCGGGCTCCTACAATGAGCAGTTCTTC	CASSLGAGSYNEQFF
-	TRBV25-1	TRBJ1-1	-	TGTGCCAGCAGATACGGCACTGAAGCTTTCTTT	CASRYGTEAFF
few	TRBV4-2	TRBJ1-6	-	TGTGCCAGCAGCCACCCGCGTAGGGGGGCACCCCTCCACTTT	CASSHPRRGAPLHF
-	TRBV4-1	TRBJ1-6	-	TGCGCCAGCAGCCCCCGTTGGGAATCCTATAATTCACCCCTCCACTTT	CASSPRWESYNSPLHF
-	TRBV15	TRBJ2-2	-	TGTGCCACCAGCAGAGATGGGGGGCGGCTGACGAACACCGGGGAGCTGTTTTTT	CATSRDGGRLTNTGELFF
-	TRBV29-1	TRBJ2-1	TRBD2	TGCAGCGGGGGGAGGAGACTAGCGGGAGTTGAGCAGTTCTTC	CSGGRRLAGVEQFF
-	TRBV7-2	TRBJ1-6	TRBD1	TGTGCCAGCGAGGGGGCTCGTTATAATTCACCCCTCCACTTT	CASEGARYNSPLHF
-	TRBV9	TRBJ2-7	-	TGTGCCAGCAGCCCGGCCCCGGGACCCTACGAGCAGTACTTC	CASSPAPGPYEQYF
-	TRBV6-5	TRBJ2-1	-	TGTGCCAGCAGCCGTGGCCGGGACAATGAGCAGTTCTTC	CASSRGRDNEQFF
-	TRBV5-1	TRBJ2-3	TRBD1	TGCGCCAGCAGAAATACCGGGACAGGGCGGGGAGACACAGATACGCAGTATTTT	CASRNTGTGRGDTDTQYF